This is a list of T cell receptor beta chains from one sample in a study of T-cell memory formation after mild COVID-19. TCRdb reprocessed the 5' RACE reads with MiXCR, giving one entry per CDR3 protein. Of 550,000 to 700,000 distinct CDR3 sequences detected, roughly a sixth appear once; the ten largest clones hold roughly 8%. The sequencing input was PBMCs or a T cell subset sorted from them (not recorded which). The source is an adult woman who had mild COVID-19 (a few samples of this study predate the infection). Cell type and time point are not known. CDR3s include the opening cysteine and the closing phenylalanine or tryptophan. D genes are given only for firm matches. Clone size appears in some rows only: once, few, many, or a class for an expanded clone.

v_call: TRBV5-5; d_call: .; clone_size: .; j_call: TRBJ1-5; cdr3_aa: CASSLLGGGNQPQHF; cdr3_nt: TGTGCCAGCAGCTTGTTAGGAGGAGGCAATCAGCCCCAGCATTTT
v_call: TRBV7-3; d_call: .; clone_size: few; j_call: TRBJ2-3; cdr3_aa: CASSSIGGTDTQYF; cdr3_nt: TGTGCCAGCAGCTCCATCGGGGGAACAGATACGCAGTATTTT
v_call: TRBV7-9; d_call: TRBD1; clone_size: few; j_call: TRBJ1-4; cdr3_aa: CASRLQGTGGREKLFF; cdr3_nt: TGTGCCAGCAGACTTCAAGGGACAGGGGGAAGGGAAAAACTGTTTTTT
v_call: TRBV7-6; d_call: TRBD2; clone_size: few; j_call: TRBJ2-7; cdr3_aa: CASSPWTSGHEQYF; cdr3_nt: TGTGCCAGCAGCCCTTGGACTAGCGGGCACGAGCAGTACTTC
v_call: TRBV7-6; d_call: .; clone_size: many; j_call: TRBJ2-1; cdr3_aa: CASSFGRSSYNEQFF; cdr3_nt: TGTGCCAGCAGCTTTGGACGGAGCTCCTACAATGAGCAGTTCTTC
v_call: TRBV24-1; d_call: .; clone_size: .; j_call: TRBJ1-2; cdr3_aa: CATTAGGANGYTF; cdr3_nt: TGTGCCACCACTGCGGGGGGGGCGAATGGCTACACCTTC
v_call: TRBV5-1; d_call: .; clone_size: .; j_call: TRBJ2-5; cdr3_aa: CASRVSGQETQYF; cdr3_nt: TGCGCCAGCAGGGTTAGCGGCCAAGAGACCCAGTACTTC
v_call: TRBV20-1; d_call: .; clone_size: few; j_call: TRBJ2-6; cdr3_aa: CSARDPAVSGANVLTF; cdr3_nt: TGCAGTGCTAGAGATCCGGCGGTGTCTGGGGCCAACGTCCTGACTTTC
v_call: TRBV5-6; d_call: TRBD1; clone_size: few; j_call: TRBJ2-7; cdr3_aa: CASSWGVGQGGEQYF; cdr3_nt: TGTGCCAGCAGCTGGGGGGTGGGACAGGGGGGCGAGCAGTACTTC
v_call: TRBV15; d_call: .; clone_size: .; j_call: TRBJ1-2; cdr3_aa: CATSEGSYGYTF; cdr3_nt: TGTGCCACCAGCGAGGGTAGCTATGGCTACACCTTC
v_call: TRBV7-3; d_call: .; clone_size: few; j_call: TRBJ1-6; cdr3_aa: CASSLIFGWLRWGNSPLHF; cdr3_nt: TGTGCCAGCAGCTTAATTTTCGGGTGGCTTCGGTGGGGAAATTCACCCCTCCACTTT
v_call: TRBV7-8; d_call: TRBD2; clone_size: many; j_call: TRBJ2-1; cdr3_aa: CASSLRERDDNYNEQFF; cdr3_nt: TGTGCCAGCAGCTTAAGGGAGCGGGACGATAACTACAATGAGCAGTTCTTC
v_call: TRBV18; d_call: .; clone_size: many; j_call: TRBJ1-1; cdr3_aa: CASSPLAGETEAFF; cdr3_nt: TGTGCCAGCTCACCACTGGCAGGGGAAACTGAAGCTTTCTTT
v_call: TRBV11-1; d_call: .; clone_size: few; j_call: TRBJ1-1; cdr3_aa: CASSLARGRPGTEAFF; cdr3_nt: TGTGCCAGCAGCTTAGCGCGGGGCAGACCGGGCACTGAAGCTTTCTTT
v_call: TRBV12-3/TRBV12-4; d_call: .; clone_size: few; j_call: TRBJ1-3; cdr3_aa: CASSAPGENTIYF; cdr3_nt: TGTGCCAGCAGTGCCCCGGGCGAAAACACCATATATTTT
v_call: TRBV7-9; d_call: .; clone_size: few; j_call: TRBJ1-2; cdr3_aa: CASSYEQDINYGYTF; cdr3_nt: TGTGCCAGCAGCTACGAACAGGACATTAACTATGGCTACACCTTC
v_call: TRBV9; d_call: .; clone_size: few; j_call: TRBJ2-5; cdr3_aa: CASSLHPSKQETQYF; cdr3_nt: TGTGCCAGCAGCCTACATCCTTCCAAGCAAGAGACCCAGTACTTC
v_call: TRBV12-3/TRBV12-4; d_call: .; clone_size: .; j_call: TRBJ1-6; cdr3_aa: CASSLRSNSPLHF; cdr3_nt: TGTGCCAGCAGTTTACGGAGTAATTCACCCCTCCACTTT
v_call: TRBV5-1; d_call: TRBD2; clone_size: .; j_call: TRBJ2-3; cdr3_aa: CASSASGGGDTQYF; cdr3_nt: TGCGCCAGCAGTGCTAGCGGGGGTGGAGATACGCAGTATTTT
v_call: TRBV4-1; d_call: TRBD2; clone_size: few; j_call: TRBJ2-5; cdr3_aa: CASSQAPAAAGGQETQYF; cdr3_nt: TGCGCCAGCAGCCAAGCTCCGGCCGCAGCGGGGGGCCAAGAGACCCAGTACTTC
v_call: TRBV5-6; d_call: .; clone_size: .; j_call: TRBJ2-1; cdr3_aa: CASIKGVYNEQFF; cdr3_nt: TGTGCCAGCATCAAGGGGGTGTACAATGAGCAGTTCTTC
v_call: TRBV18; d_call: TRBD1; clone_size: few; j_call: TRBJ2-7; cdr3_aa: CASSPDRGTYEQYF; cdr3_nt: TGTGCCAGCTCACCGGACAGGGGGACCTACGAGCAGTACTTC
v_call: TRBV24-1; d_call: TRBD2; clone_size: .; j_call: TRBJ2-1; cdr3_aa: CATSDTLGEGDEQFF; cdr3_nt: TGTGCCACCAGTGATACTCTTGGGGAGGGTGATGAGCAGTTCTTC
v_call: TRBV7-9; d_call: .; clone_size: .; j_call: TRBJ2-5; cdr3_aa: CASSFVGSGGTQYF; cdr3_nt: TGTGCCAGCAGCTTCGTCGGGAGTGGAGGGACCCAGTACTTC
v_call: TRBV4-1; d_call: .; clone_size: few; j_call: TRBJ2-5; cdr3_aa: CASSQDYRRTVIKTQYF; cdr3_nt: TGCGCCAGCAGCCAAGATTACCGTAGGACAGTGATCAAGACCCAGTACTTC
v_call: TRBV2; d_call: .; clone_size: few; j_call: TRBJ2-1; cdr3_aa: CASSEALVERTHNEQFF; cdr3_nt: TGTGCCAGCAGTGAAGCGCTTGTTGAGCGAACCCACAATGAGCAGTTCTTC
v_call: TRBV18; d_call: .; clone_size: few; j_call: TRBJ2-5; cdr3_aa: CASSPSRGSETQYF; cdr3_nt: TGTGCCAGCTCACCCAGTCGCGGATCGGAGACCCAGTACTTC
v_call: TRBV15; d_call: .; clone_size: once; j_call: TRBJ1-4; cdr3_aa: CATSRGGAGEKLFF; cdr3_nt: TGTGCCACCAGCAGAGGGGGGGCAGGTGAAAAACTGTTTTTT
v_call: TRBV28; d_call: TRBD2; clone_size: few; j_call: TRBJ2-1; cdr3_aa: CASAGTSGRNPYNEQFF; cdr3_nt: TGTGCCAGCGCGGGGACTAGCGGGAGAAACCCCTACAATGAGCAGTTCTTC
v_call: TRBV6-5; d_call: TRBD2; clone_size: .; j_call: TRBJ2-1; cdr3_aa: CASSSGTSGSRQFF; cdr3_nt: TGTGCCAGCAGTTCCGGGACTAGCGGGAGTAGGCAGTTCTTC
v_call: TRBV4-1; d_call: TRBD1; clone_size: .; j_call: TRBJ2-5; cdr3_aa: CASSPLGDRGPQETQCF; cdr3_nt: TGCGCCAGCAGCCCCTTAGGGGACAGGGGGCCCCAAGAGACCCAGTGCTTC
v_call: TRBV5-1; d_call: TRBD1; clone_size: few; j_call: TRBJ2-7; cdr3_aa: CASSLGGTGRFYEQYF; cdr3_nt: TGCGCCAGCAGCTTGGGTGGGACAGGGCGGTTCTACGAGCAGTACTTC
v_call: TRBV30; d_call: .; clone_size: few; j_call: TRBJ2-7; cdr3_aa: CAWSVPSVMGYEQYF; cdr3_nt: TGTGCCTGGAGTGTTCCTAGCGTGATGGGGTACGAGCAGTACTTC
v_call: TRBV5-4; d_call: TRBD1; clone_size: few; j_call: TRBJ1-4; cdr3_aa: CASSFLDRGDEKLFF; cdr3_nt: TGTGCCAGCAGCTTTCTAGACAGGGGGGATGAAAAACTGTTTTTT
v_call: TRBV20-1; d_call: TRBD1; clone_size: few; j_call: TRBJ2-7; cdr3_aa: CSAREGQKGDGKQYF; cdr3_nt: TGCAGTGCCCGAGAGGGACAGAAGGGTGATGGAAAGCAGTACTTC
v_call: TRBV6-6; d_call: .; clone_size: .; j_call: TRBJ2-4; cdr3_aa: CASSYGGRGKNIQYF; cdr3_nt: TGTGCCAGCAGTTACGGGGGGCGCGGCAAAAACATTCAGTACTTC
v_call: TRBV4-2; d_call: .; clone_size: .; j_call: TRBJ2-1; cdr3_aa: CASSQDLAASSYNEQFF; cdr3_nt: TGTGCCAGCAGCCAAGATTTGGCGGCCAGCTCCTACAATGAGCAGTTCTTC
v_call: TRBV4-1; d_call: TRBD2; clone_size: .; j_call: TRBJ2-1; cdr3_aa: CASSQTPGAGNYNEQFF; cdr3_nt: TGCGCCAGCAGCCAAACCCCAGGAGCGGGGAATTACAATGAGCAGTTCTTC
v_call: TRBV7-8; d_call: .; clone_size: .; j_call: TRBJ1-4; cdr3_aa: CASSLEVGKLFF; cdr3_nt: TGTGCCAGCAGTTTGGAAGTGGGAAAACTGTTTTTT
v_call: TRBV14; d_call: .; clone_size: .; j_call: TRBJ2-3; cdr3_aa: CASSQDALAPSTDTQYF; cdr3_nt: TGTGCCAGCAGCCAAGATGCGCTAGCGCCCAGCACAGATACGCAGTATTTT